This TCR beta chain was sequenced for a study of regulatory T cells in long-lasting Graves disease. Time point: newly diagnosed GD, antithyroid drugs for less than 3 months. PBMC RNA served as the TCR library source. It was American Thyroid Association guidelines that determined Graves' disease diagnosis. Per germline, CDR1 LNHDA and CDR2 SQIVND (reference sequence). V was clipped by 5 bases and J by 4 bases, with 11 bases between them. The CDR3 is made up of 14 amino acids. According to the study, TCR beta libraries were built with iRepertoire HTBI primers and CDR3-region Arm-PCR. MiXCR, run by TCRdb on the multiplex PCR reads, gives a single entry per CDR3 protein. Here the sample spans about 560,000 distinct CDR3 sequences, about 16% being singletons. A further study also used this sample, focusing on T cells in Graves' hyperthyroidism and ophthalmopathy.

The material was peripheral blood mononuclear cells (PBMCs), obtained at new diagnosis, from a patient treated with antithyroid drugs. The J gene is TRBJ2-2, the V gene TRBV19; possibly TRBD2 for D (5 bases). The TCR was taken from a man aged 18 to 29 with Graves disease. CDR3 protein: CASSRLGGTGELFF. The CDR3, as DNA: TGTGCCAGTAGTCGTCTAGGAGGCACCGGGGAGCTGTTTTTT.